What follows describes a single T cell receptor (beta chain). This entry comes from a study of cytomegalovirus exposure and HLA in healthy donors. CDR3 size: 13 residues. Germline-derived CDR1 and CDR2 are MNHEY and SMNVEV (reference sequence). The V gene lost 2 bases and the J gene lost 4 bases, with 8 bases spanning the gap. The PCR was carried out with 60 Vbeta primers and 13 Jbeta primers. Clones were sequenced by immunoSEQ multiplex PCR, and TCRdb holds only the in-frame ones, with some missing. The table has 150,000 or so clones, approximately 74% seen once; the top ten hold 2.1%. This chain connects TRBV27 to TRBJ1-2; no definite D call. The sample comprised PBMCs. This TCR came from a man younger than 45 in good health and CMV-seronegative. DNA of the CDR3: TGTGCCAGCAGTTTAGATGGAGTCTATGGCTACACCTTC. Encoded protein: CASSLDGVYGYTF.